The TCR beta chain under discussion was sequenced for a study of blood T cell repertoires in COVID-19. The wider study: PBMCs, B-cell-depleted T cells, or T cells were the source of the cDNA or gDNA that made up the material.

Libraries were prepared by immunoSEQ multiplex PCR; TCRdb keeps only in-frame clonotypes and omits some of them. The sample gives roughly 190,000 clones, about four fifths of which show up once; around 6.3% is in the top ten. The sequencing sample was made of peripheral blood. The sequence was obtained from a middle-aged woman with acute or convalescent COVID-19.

The CDR3 region is CASSLQGAFGNTIYF. The CDR3 coding sequence is TGCGCCAGCAGCTTACAGGGGGCTTTTGGAAACACCATATATTTT. The chain is built from TRBV5-1 and TRBJ1-3, with TRBD1 identical over 9 bases. The CDR3 runs to 15 residues. Germline CDR1 reads SGHRS; CDR2 reads YFSETQ. Trimming took 2 bases from V and 3 from J; bases not matched to a gene: 3.